The rows below give T cell receptor beta chains drawn from one sample of a study of T cells in Graves' hyperthyroidism and ophthalmopathy. TCRdb re-derived calls from the multiplex PCR reads in MiXCR, one entry per CDR3 protein. The sample holds about 520,000 distinct CDR3 sequences, approximately 24% seen once. Sequencing input: blood. These receptors were obtained from a young woman with Graves' ophthalmopathy. CDR3s leave out the opening cysteine and the closing phenylalanine or tryptophan.

TRBJ1-1,TRBV28,ASRVRVRNTEAF
TRBJ2-5,TRBV29-1,SVRTGGETQY
TRBJ2-5,TRBV3-1,ASSQPGSPETQY
TRBJ2-7,TRBV12-3/TRBV12-4,ASSLAPGGEQY
TRBJ1-3,TRBV20-1,SARDGGLGGNTIY
TRBJ2-5,TRBV29-1,SVEDPFQETQY
TRBJ2-4,TRBV19,ASSAEGRLAKNIQY
TRBJ1-2,TRBV19,APWPKGGYT
TRBJ2-7,TRBV6-1,ASKTRRDRGSYEQY
TRBJ1-2,TRBV4-1,ASSRTGDGYT